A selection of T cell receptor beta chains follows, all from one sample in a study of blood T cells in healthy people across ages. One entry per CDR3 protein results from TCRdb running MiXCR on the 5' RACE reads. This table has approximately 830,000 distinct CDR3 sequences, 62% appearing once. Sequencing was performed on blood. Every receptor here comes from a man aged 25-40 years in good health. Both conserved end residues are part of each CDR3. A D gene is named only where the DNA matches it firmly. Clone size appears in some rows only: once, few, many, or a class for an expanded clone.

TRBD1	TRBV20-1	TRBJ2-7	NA	CSASSQGREQYF	TGCAGTGCTAGTTCACAGGGGCGCGAGCAGTACTTC
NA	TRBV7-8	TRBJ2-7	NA	CASSSLKWSHVEQYF	TGTGCCAGCAGCTCTCTCAAATGGTCTCACGTGGAGCAGTACTTC
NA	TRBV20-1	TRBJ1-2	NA	CSARRLVDLPEDYTF	TGCAGTGCTAGGCGCCTCGTGGACTTGCCTGAGGACTACACCTTC
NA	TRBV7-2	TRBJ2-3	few	CASSPRNGVGSQYF	TGTGCCAGCAGCCCCAGGAACGGGGTGGGATCGCAGTATTTT
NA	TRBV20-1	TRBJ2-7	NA	CSASPATGYNYEQYF	TGCAGTGCTAGCCCTGCTACAGGGTATAACTACGAACAGTACTTC
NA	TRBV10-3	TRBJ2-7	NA	CAISDGTEPTYEQYF	TGTGCCATCAGTGATGGGACGGAACCAACCTACGAGCAGTACTTC
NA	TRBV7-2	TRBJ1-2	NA	CASSLEWLYGYTF	TGTGCCAGCAGCTTAGAATGGCTCTATGGCTACACCTTC
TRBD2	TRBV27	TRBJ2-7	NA	CASSSWGLAGAQEQYF	TGTGCCAGCAGTTCATGGGGACTAGCGGGGGCGCAAGAGCAGTACTTC
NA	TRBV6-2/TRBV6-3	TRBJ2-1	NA	CASSPFRGNEQFF	TGTGCCAGCAGTCCTTTCCGGGGCAATGAGCAGTTCTTC
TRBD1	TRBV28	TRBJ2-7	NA	CASSALGTGRDEQYF	TGTGCCAGCAGTGCCTTGGGGACAGGACGTGACGAGCAGTACTTC
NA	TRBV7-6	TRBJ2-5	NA	CASSLLGEAETQYF	TGTGCCAGCAGCTTACTGGGGGAGGCAGAGACCCAGTACTTC
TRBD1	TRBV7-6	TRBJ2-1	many	CASSLDSTGVGDEQFF	TGTGCCAGCAGCTTAGACTCCACAGGGGTGGGGGATGAGCAGTTCTTC
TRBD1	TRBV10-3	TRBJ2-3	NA	CAISETGQAADTQYF	TGTGCCATCAGTGAGACTGGACAGGCAGCAGATACGCAGTATTTT
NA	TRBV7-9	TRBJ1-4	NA	CASSQSKRTLGEKLFF	TGTGCCAGCAGCCAATCGAAAAGAACCCTGGGTGAAAAACTGTTTTTT
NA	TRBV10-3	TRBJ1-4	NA	CAISEDGLSEKLFF	TGTGCCATCAGTGAGGATGGACTGAGTGAAAAACTGTTTTTT
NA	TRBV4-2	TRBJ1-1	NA	CASSFRGGLNTEAFF	TGTGCCAGCAGCTTTCGGGGGGGCTTGAACACTGAAGCTTTCTTT
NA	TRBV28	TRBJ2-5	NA	CASSPVGYLQETQYF	TGTGCCAGCAGTCCCGTTGGGTACCTTCAAGAGACCCAGTACTTC
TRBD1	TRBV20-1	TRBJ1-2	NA	CSANRGQSYGYTF	TGCAGTGCCAACAGGGGGCAGAGCTATGGCTACACCTTC
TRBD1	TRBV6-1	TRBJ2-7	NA	CASSELPFPGTGPSYEQYF	TGTGCCAGCAGTGAACTCCCCTTCCCGGGGACAGGTCCCTCCTACGAGCAGTACTTC
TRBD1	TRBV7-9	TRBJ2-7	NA	CASSMGQGVGEQYF	TGTGCCAGTAGCATGGGACAGGGGGTGGGGGAGCAGTACTTC
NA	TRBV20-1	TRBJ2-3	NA	CSAREGGFGGGATDTQYF	TGCAGTGCTAGAGAAGGCGGCTTCGGAGGTGGGGCCACAGATACGCAGTATTTT
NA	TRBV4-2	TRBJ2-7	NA	CASSQSSRSYEQYF	TGTGCCAGCAGCCAATCATCCAGGTCCTACGAGCAGTACTTC
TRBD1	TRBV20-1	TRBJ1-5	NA	CSAPGTGANQPQHF	TGCAGTGCTCCCGGGACAGGGGCCAATCAGCCCCAGCATTTT
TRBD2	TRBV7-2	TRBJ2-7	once	CASSLGGSGGGYEQYF	TGTGCCAGCAGCTTAGGTGGTAGCGGGGGAGGCTACGAGCAGTACTTC
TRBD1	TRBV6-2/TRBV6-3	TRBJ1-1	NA	CASSYSGQGPRGAEAFF	TGTGCCAGCAGTTACTCCGGACAGGGTCCAAGAGGAGCTGAAGCTTTCTTT
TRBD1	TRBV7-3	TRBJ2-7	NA	CASSPSHGTVYEQYF	TGTGCCAGCAGCCCTAGCCATGGGACAGTCTACGAGCAGTACTTC
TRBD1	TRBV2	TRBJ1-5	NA	CASRDRENSNQPQHF	TGTGCCAGCAGGGACAGGGAGAATAGCAATCAGCCCCAGCATTTT
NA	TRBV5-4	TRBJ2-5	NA	CASSLWSGSETQYF	TGTGCCAGCAGCTTGTGGTCAGGGTCAGAGACCCAGTACTTC
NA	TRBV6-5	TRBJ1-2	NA	CASRPRTYLYGYTF	TGTGCCAGCAGACCTAGGACTTACCTATATGGCTACACCTTC
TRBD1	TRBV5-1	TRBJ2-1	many	CASSGLAGGNEQFF	TGCGCCAGCAGCGGTCTAGCAGGGGGCAATGAGCAGTTCTTC
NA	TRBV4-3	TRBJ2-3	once	CASSQVGANTQYF	TGCGCCAGCAGCCAAGTCGGAGCAAATACGCAGTATTTT
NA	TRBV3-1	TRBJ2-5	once	CASSQERTAQYF	TGTGCCAGCAGCCAAGAGAGGACAGCACAGTACTTC
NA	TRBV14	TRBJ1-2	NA	CASSQQGSVLTF	TGTGCCAGCAGCCAGCAGGGGAGCGTGCTCACCTTC
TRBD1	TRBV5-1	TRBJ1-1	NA	CASSLDRGPTEAFF	TGCGCCAGCAGCTTGGACAGGGGCCCCACTGAAGCTTTCTTT
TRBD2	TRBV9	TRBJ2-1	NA	CASSAGLANEQFF	TGTGCCAGCAGCGCGGGACTAGCAAATGAGCAGTTCTTC
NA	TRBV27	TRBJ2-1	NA	CASSWRAYNEQFF	TGTGCCAGCAGTTGGCGGGCGTACAATGAGCAGTTCTTC
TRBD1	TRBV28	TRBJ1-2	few	CASRPGQGLLEASGYTF	TGTGCCAGCAGGCCGGGACAGGGTTTGCTCGAAGCAAGTGGCTACACCTTC
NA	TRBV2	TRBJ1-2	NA	CASSEGHFGYTF	TGTGCCAGCAGTGAAGGTCACTTTGGCTACACCTTC
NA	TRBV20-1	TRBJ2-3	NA	CSARGGDRVADTQYF	TGCAGTGCGAGAGGGGGGGATCGGGTGGCAGATACGCAGTATTTT
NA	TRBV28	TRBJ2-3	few	CASREGAEGADTQYF	TGTGCCAGCAGGGAAGGGGCTGAAGGGGCAGATACGCAGTATTTT
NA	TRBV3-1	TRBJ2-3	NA	CASSQVGRRSPPDTQYF	TGTGCCAGCAGCCAAGTAGGTCGGCGGAGCCCCCCAGATACGCAGTATTTT
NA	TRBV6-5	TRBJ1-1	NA	CASTSSPRDTEAFF	TGTGCCAGCACCTCGTCTCCGAGGGACACTGAAGCTTTCTTT
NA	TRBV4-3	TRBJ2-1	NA	CASSQKQGPLLNEQFF	TGCGCCAGCAGCCAAAAACAGGGACCTCTTCTCAATGAGCAGTTCTTC
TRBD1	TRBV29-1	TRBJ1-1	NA	CSVLGTVPEAFF	TGCAGCGTTCTCGGGACAGTGCCTGAAGCTTTCTTT
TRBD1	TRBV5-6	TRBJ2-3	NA	CASNPRTGWRDTQYF	TGTGCCAGCAACCCCAGGACAGGTTGGAGAGATACGCAGTATTTT
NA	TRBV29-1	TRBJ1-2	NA	CSVEPMIGYGYTF	TGCAGCGTTGAACCGATGATAGGCTATGGCTACACCTTC
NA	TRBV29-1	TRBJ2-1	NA	CSVRWGSEQFF	TGCAGCGTCCGATGGGGGAGTGAGCAGTTCTTC
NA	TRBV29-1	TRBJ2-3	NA	CSTTGPETDTQYF	TGCAGCACTACCGGGCCGGAGACAGATACGCAGTATTTT
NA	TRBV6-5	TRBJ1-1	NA	CASSYVVNTEAFF	TGTGCCAGCAGTTACGTGGTTAACACTGAAGCTTTCTTT
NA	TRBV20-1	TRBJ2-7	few	CSGRVYETYEQYF	TGCAGTGGTCGGGTTTATGAAACCTACGAGCAGTACTTC
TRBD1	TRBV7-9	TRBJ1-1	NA	CASGGRDRDYTEAFF	TGTGCCAGCGGGGGACGGGACAGGGATTACACTGAAGCTTTCTTT
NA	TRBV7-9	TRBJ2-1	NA	CASSLDVSVAEQFF	TGTGCCAGCAGCTTAGATGTTAGCGTGGCTGAGCAGTTCTTC
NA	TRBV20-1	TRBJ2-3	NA	CSARDFWQGGSTDTQYF	TGCAGTGCTAGAGATTTTTGGCAGGGGGGCAGCACAGATACGCAGTATTTT
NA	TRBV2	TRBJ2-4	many	CASRRADHKVDIQYF	TGTGCCAGCAGGCGGGCAGACCATAAGGTAGACATTCAGTACTTC